The next 20 T cell receptor beta chains were all read from a single sample in a study of shared clonotypes between healthy human individuals. Produced via immunoSEQ multiplex PCR; TCRdb's table is partial and in-frame only. The table includes around 690,000 clones, less than 95% detected once. Sequences were obtained from memory CD8+ T cells from PBMCs. Subset defined: CD45RO+ cells pooled with CCR7-negative TemRA cells. Every receptor here comes from a man between 18 and 35 years old in good health. Some clones in this sample may be carry-over from other donors' samples.

This clone turned up a few times. The J gene is TRBJ1-1, the V gene TRBV27, with unresolved D. V lost 5 bases, J lost 9 bases, and 16 bases lay in between. This CDR3 has 13 residues. Per the germline V gene, CDR1 is MNHEY and CDR2 is SMNVEV (reference sequence). CDR3 residues: CASSPDLFAKAFF. The DNA for the CDR3 is TGTGCCAGCAGTCCAGACCTCTTTGCCAAAGCTTTCTTT.

The chain recombines TRBV5-1 with TRBJ2-5, with D perhaps matching TRBD1 (6 bases). Germline V gene lookup returns CDR1 SGHRS and CDR2 YFSETQ. Trimming shortened V by 0 bases and J by 11 bases, and 11 bases separated the two germline ends. There are 12 residues in the CDR3. The CDR3 bases are TGCGCCAGCAGCTTGGCAGGGGCAGAGCAGTACTTC. Encoded protein: CASSLAGAEQYF.

The V call is TRBV4-1, the J call TRBJ2-7; 7 bases match TRBD1. The V and J ends lost 2 bases and 1 base, in that order; junction bases with no gene match: 11. From germline, CDR1 is MGHRA and CDR2 YSYEKL. The CDR3 has 17 amino acids. CDR3 nucleotides: TGCGCCAGCAGCCAATTTGGGGTCCGGGACAGTTCCTACGAGCAGTACTTC. Protein sequence: CASSQFGVRDSSYEQYF.

The gene calls are TRBV7-9 and TRBJ2-1; D uncertain. The CDR3 contains 13 residues. CDR1 is SEHNR and CDR2 is FQNEAQ in the germline V gene (reference sequence). The V gene lost 1 base and the J gene lost 6 bases, with 7 bases spanning the gap. The CDR3 spells CASSLGPINEQFF. The CDR3 DNA reads as TGTGCCAGCAGCTTAGGACCGATCAATGAGCAGTTCTTC.

The V gene is TRBV5-4, the J gene TRBJ1-1, with 8 nucleotides matching TRBD1. Trimming removed 4 bases from V and 3 bases from J; junction bases left unmatched: 11. CDR1 and CDR2 (germline): SGHNT, YYREEE (reference sequence). This CDR3 region has 16 residues. The chain's CDR3 is CASSHDRGRGDTEAFF. The CDR3 DNA reads TGTGCCAGCAGCCATGACAGGGGCCGAGGGGACACTGAAGCTTTCTTT. The variable domain in full, completed from reference TRBV5-4 and TRBJ1-1, reads ETGVTQSPTHLIKTRGQQVTLRCSSQSGHNTVSWYQQALGQGPQFIFQYYREEENGRGNFPPRFSGLQFPNYSSELNVNALELDDSALYLCASSHDRGRGDTEAFFGQGTRLTVV.

The CDR3 DNA follows: TGTGCCAGCAGGGAGGACGACTCTGGAAACACCATATATTTT. Translation gives CASREDDSGNTIYF. V and J are TRBV27 and TRBJ1-3; D ambiguous. This CDR3 contains 14 residues. Germline V gene lookup returns CDR1 MNHEY and CDR2 SMNVEV (reference sequence). V lost 6 bases to trimming and J lost 0 bases, with 9 bases between them.

The chain is built from TRBV9 and TRBJ2-7; 8 bases fit TRBD2. The CDR3 totals 16 residues. Germline V gives CDR1 SGDLS, CDR2 YYNGEE. Trimming cost V 0 bases and J 3 bases; bases outside gene matches: 8. As DNA, the CDR3 is TGTGCCAGCAGCGTAGGGACGGGAGGGCCCCTCTACGAGCAGTACTTC. Translating gives CASSVGTGGPLYEQYF.

The genes are TRBV10-3 and TRBJ2-7; TRBD2 matches 8 bases. Per germline, CDR1 ENHRY and CDR2 SYGVKD. V was clipped by 6 bases and J by 0 bases; unmatched bases: 4. The length of the CDR3 is 14 residues. CDR3 DNA: TGTGCCATCAGACCAGCGGGAGCCTCCTACGAGCAGTACTTC. It encodes CAIRPAGASYEQYF.

The chain couples TRBV19 to TRBJ2-3, with D hard to call. The V end lost 8 bases, the J end lost 0 bases, and 15 bases lay between the germline ends. Per the germline V gene, CDR1 is LNHDA and CDR2 is SQIVND (reference sequence). This CDR3 is 15 amino acids long. As DNA, the CDR3 is TGTGCCAGTGGTACCCTTGGAACTAGCACAGATACGCAGTATTTT. Its translation is CASGTLGTSTDTQYF. Filled out from reference TRBV19 and TRBJ2-3, the complete variable domain reads DGGITQSPKYLFRKEGQNVTLSCEQNLNHDAMYWYRQDPGQGLRLIYYSQIVNDFQKGDIAEGYSVSREKKESFPLTVTSAQKNPTAFYLCASGTLGTSTDTQYFGPGTRLTVL.

This chain connects TRBV7-2 to TRBJ2-7; 7 nucleotides align to TRBD1. With V trimmed by 5 bases and J by 3 bases, 7 bases remained unmatched. CDR3 size: 14 residues. In germline, CDR1 is SGHTA, CDR2 FQGNSA. DNA for the CDR3: TGTGCCAGCAGCCCCGGACAGGCTTACTACGAGCAGTACTTC. Translating it yields CASSPGQAYYEQYF. The variable domain in full, with the rest retrieved from reference TRBV7-2 and TRBJ2-7, is GAGVSQSPSNKVTEKGKDVELRCDPISGHTALYWYRQSLGQGLEFLIYFQGNSAPDKSGLPSDRFSAERTGGSVSTLTIQRTQQEDSAVYLCASSPGQAYYEQYFGPGTRLTVT.

The V gene is TRBV10-3, the J gene TRBJ2-3; D gene unclear. V lost 5 bases and J 6 bases, leaving 12 bases between the germline ends. The CDR3 runs to 13 residues. CDR1 ENHRY and CDR2 SYGVKD come from the germline V gene. CDR3 residues: CAISQLHLDTQYF. The CDR3 bases are TGTGCCATCAGTCAACTCCACCTGGATACGCAGTATTTT.

V is TRBV6-1 and J is TRBJ2-1, with 7 bases matching TRBD1. This CDR3 has 15 amino acids. The V gene's germline CDR1 is MNHNS and CDR2 SASEGT. The junction had 9 bases not matched to a gene; V was cut back by 2 bases and J by 8 bases. The CDR3, as DNA: TGTGCCAGCAGTGAAAGGGTGGGACAGTTCCATGAGCAGTTCTTC. Protein product: CASSERVGQFHEQFF.

This chain links TRBV27 with TRBJ2-7, with 8 positions matching TRBD2. The V gene's germline CDR1 is MNHEY and CDR2 SMNVEV (reference sequence). V shed 6 bases and J 6 bases; nucleotides not matched to a gene: 1. This CDR3 is 11 amino acids long. The CDR3 is CASRAGVEQYF. CDR3 sequence (DNA): TGTGCCAGCAGAGCGGGGGTCGAGCAGTACTTC.

This sequence joins TRBV19 and TRBJ1-2; D might be TRBD1 (5 bases). The length of the CDR3 is 19 residues. V lost 8 bases and J lost 0, with 28 bases in between. CDR1 and CDR2 from the germline V gene are LNHDA and SQIVND (reference sequence). The CDR3 is CASGDPAKGRTTANYGYTF. The CDR3 bases are TGTGCCAGTGGTGACCCCGCCAAGGGACGGACCACAGCTAACTATGGCTACACCTTC.

The chain is built from TRBV7-3 and TRBJ2-1; TRBD2 matches 9 bases. The CDR3 totals 16 residues. V was pared by 0 bases and J by 8 bases, with 8 bases of the junction left unmatched. Per germline, CDR1 SGHTA and CDR2 FQGTGA. The CDR3, as DNA: TGTGCCAGCAGCTTAACGTTGGCGGGAGGGGAGGATGAGCAGTTCTTC. Its protein product is CASSLTLAGGEDEQFF.

The chain joins TRBV6-5 to TRBJ1-2; D unclear. This CDR3 has 15 residues. Deletions cut 6 bases from V and 0 bases from J, with 14 bases between. The germline CDR1 and CDR2 sequences are MNHEY and SVGAGI. The DNA of the CDR3 is TGTGCCAGCAGGCCCCCCAGTGGAACTAACTATGGCTACACCTTC. Protein sequence: CASRPPSGTNYGYTF.

This clone was seen only once. The chain employs TRBV4-1 and TRBJ1-5, with TRBD1 as a possible D gene (6 bases). V dropped 1 base and J dropped 11 bases, with 18 bases sitting between them. This CDR3 region has 15 residues. The germline V gene encodes CDR1 MGHRA and CDR2 YSYEKL. CDR3 in DNA: TGCGCCAGCAGCCAAGGTGGGGGGCGAGGTCGAGCCCAGCATTTT. Its translation: CASSQGGGRGRAQHF.

This sequence joins TRBV9 and TRBJ2-3; TRBD2 agrees at 9 bases. V was pared by 3 bases and J by 6 bases, with 11 bases of the junction left unmatched. Germline CDR1 SGDLS, CDR2 YYNGEE. There are 16 residues in the CDR3. In DNA form, the CDR3 reads TGTGCCAGCAGCGCGCGCGGGCGGGAGGGTAGGGATACGCAGTATTTT. It yields the protein CASSARGREGRDTQYF.

This clone has ten or more counts. The chain joins TRBV25-1 to TRBJ2-1; a possible D gene is TRBD1 (5 bases). Deletions cut 4 bases from V and 9 bases from J, with 16 bases between. Germline-derived CDR1 and CDR2 are MGHDK and SYGVNS. There are 14 residues in the CDR3. DNA of the CDR3: TGTGCCAGCAGTGTAAGGGGCCTGGTGGGTGAGCAGTTCTTC. The encoded protein is CASSVRGLVGEQFF. Full variable domain (missing parts from reference TRBV25-1 and TRBJ2-1): EADIYQTPRYLVIGTGKKITLECSQTMGHDKMYWYQQDPGMELHLIHYSYGVNSTEKGDLSSESTVSRIRTEHFPLTLESARPSHTSQYLCASSVRGLVGEQFFGPGTRLTVL.

This chain uses TRBV7-8 with TRBJ1-2; D remains unclear. The CDR3 totals 14 residues. V was pared by 4 bases and J by 2 bases, with 11 bases between. CDR1 SGHVS and CDR2 FQNEAQ come from the germline V gene. This chain's CDR3 is CASSWRPGNYGYTF. DNA for the CDR3: TGTGCCAGCAGCTGGAGGCCGGGGAACTATGGCTACACCTTC.